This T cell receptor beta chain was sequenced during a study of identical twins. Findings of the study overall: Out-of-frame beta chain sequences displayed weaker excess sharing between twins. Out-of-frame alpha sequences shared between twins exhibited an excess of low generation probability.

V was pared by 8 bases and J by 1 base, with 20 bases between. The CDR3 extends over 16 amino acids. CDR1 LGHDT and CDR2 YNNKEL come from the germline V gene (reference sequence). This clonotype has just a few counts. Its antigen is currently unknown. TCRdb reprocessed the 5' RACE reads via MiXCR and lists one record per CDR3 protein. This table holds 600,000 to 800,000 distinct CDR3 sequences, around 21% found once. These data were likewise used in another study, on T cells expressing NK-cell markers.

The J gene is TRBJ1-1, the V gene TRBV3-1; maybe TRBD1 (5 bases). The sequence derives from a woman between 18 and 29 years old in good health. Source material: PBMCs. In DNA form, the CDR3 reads TGTGCCAGCGGGTTATTGGGGGGGTCGGGGAACACTGAAGCTTTCTTT. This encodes CASGLLGGSGNTEAFF.